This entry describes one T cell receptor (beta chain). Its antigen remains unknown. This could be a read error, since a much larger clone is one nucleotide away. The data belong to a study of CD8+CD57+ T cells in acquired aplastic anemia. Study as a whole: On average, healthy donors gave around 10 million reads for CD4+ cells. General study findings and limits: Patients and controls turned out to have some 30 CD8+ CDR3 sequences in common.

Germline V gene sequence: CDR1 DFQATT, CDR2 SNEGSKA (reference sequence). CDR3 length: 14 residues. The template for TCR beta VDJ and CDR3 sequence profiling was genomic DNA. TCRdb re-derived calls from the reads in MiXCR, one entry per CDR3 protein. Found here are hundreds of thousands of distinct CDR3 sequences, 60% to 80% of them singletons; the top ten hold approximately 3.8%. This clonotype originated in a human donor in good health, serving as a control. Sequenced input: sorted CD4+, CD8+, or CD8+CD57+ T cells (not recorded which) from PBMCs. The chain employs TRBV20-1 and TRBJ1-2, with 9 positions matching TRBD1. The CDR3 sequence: CSAREGTGFYGHTF. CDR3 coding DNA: TGCAGTGCTAGGGAGGGGACAGGGTTCTATGGCCACACCTTC.